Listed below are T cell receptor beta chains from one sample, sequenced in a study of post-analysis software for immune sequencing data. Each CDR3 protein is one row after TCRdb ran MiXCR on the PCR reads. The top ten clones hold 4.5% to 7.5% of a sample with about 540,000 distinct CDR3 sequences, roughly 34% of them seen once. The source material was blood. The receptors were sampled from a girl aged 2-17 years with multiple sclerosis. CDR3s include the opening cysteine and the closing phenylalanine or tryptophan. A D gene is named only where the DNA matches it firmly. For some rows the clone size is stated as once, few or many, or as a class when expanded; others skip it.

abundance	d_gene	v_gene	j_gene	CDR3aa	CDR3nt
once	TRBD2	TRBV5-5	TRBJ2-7	CASSLVGGRDEQYF	TGTGCCAGCAGCTTGGTGGGGGGGAGGGACGAGCAGTACTTC
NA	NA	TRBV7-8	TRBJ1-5	CASSLTGGSQPQHF	TGTGCCAGCAGCTTAACCGGTGGCAGTCAGCCCCAGCATTTT
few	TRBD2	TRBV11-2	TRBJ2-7	CASSLDSGGRYEQYF	TGTGCCAGCAGCTTAGACAGCGGGGGAAGGTACGAGCAGTACTTC
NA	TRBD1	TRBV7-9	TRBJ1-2	CASSFGDRGRSYTF	TGTGCCAGCAGCTTTGGGGACAGGGGTAGGAGCTACACCTTC
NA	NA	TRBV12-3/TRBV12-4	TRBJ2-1	CASRPRNGVHNEQFF	TGTGCCAGCAGGCCCCGGAACGGTGTACACAATGAGCAGTTCTTC
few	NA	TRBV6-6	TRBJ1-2	CASSYEGRWYGYTF	TGTGCCAGCAGTTACGAGGGACGATGGTATGGCTACACCTTC
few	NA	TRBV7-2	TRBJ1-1	CASSLPTGGITEAFF	TGTGCCAGCAGCTTACCGACAGGCGGTATCACTGAAGCTTTCTTT
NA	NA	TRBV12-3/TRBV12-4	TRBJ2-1	CASTPLGAYEQFF	TGTGCCAGCACGCCGTTGGGGGCGTATGAGCAGTTCTTC
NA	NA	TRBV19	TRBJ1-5	CASSILRAQQDQPQHF	TGTGCCAGTAGTATACTCAGGGCCCAACAAGATCAGCCCCAGCATTTT
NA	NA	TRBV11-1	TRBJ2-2	CASSSPTPGAGTAPLTNTGELFF	TGTGCCAGCAGCTCCCCCACACCCGGAGCGGGGACAGCACCACTGACGAACACCGGGGAGCTGTTTTTT
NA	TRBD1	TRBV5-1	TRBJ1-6	CASSLRDRANSPLHF	TGCGCCAGCAGCTTGAGGGACAGGGCAAATTCACCCCTCCACTTT
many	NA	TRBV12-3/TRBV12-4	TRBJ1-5	CASSLGTNQPQHF	TGTGCCAGCAGTCTAGGGACGAATCAGCCCCAGCATTTT
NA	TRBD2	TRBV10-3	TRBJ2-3	CAISDARGDTDTQYF	TGTGCCATCAGTGACGCGCGGGGGGACACAGATACGCAGTATTTT
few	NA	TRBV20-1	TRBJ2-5	CSARDPSGPEGTQYF	TGCAGTGCTAGAGATCCCAGCGGGCCCGAAGGGACCCAGTACTTC
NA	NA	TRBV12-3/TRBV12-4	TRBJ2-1	CASSSGGRGVDEQFF	TGTGCCAGCAGTTCCGGGGGGCGCGGTGTTGATGAGCAGTTCTTC
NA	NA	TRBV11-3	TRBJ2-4	CASSLDHGSGNIQYF	TGTGCCAGCAGCTTAGATCACGGGTCTGGAAACATTCAGTACTTC
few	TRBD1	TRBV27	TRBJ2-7	CASSLSRTGNLQRQYF	TGTGCCAGCAGTTTATCTAGGACAGGGAATCTGCAGCGGCAGTACTTC
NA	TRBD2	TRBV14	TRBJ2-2	CASSFLGRDTGELFF	TGTGCCAGCAGCTTCCTCGGGAGGGACACCGGGGAGCTGTTTTTT
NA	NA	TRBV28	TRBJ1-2	CASSLGPGYTF	TGTGCCAGCAGTCTAGGTCCTGGCTACACCTTC
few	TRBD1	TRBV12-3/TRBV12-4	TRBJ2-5	CASSFMTGGEETQYF	TGTGCCAGCAGTTTTATGACAGGGGGCGAAGAGACCCAGTACTTC
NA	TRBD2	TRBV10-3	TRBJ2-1	CAIRGTGLAGVSNEQFF	TGTGCCATCAGGGGAACTGGACTAGCGGGGGTGTCCAATGAGCAGTTCTTC
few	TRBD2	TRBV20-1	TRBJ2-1	CSARSRAGGRNEQFF	TGCAGTGCTAGATCGAGAGCGGGGGGGCGCAATGAGCAGTTCTTC
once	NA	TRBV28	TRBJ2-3	CASSLSKTGMTDTQYF	TGTGCCAGCAGTTTATCCAAGACAGGAATGACAGATACGCAGTATTTT
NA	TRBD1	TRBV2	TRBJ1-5	CASSFPGGPGNQPQHF	TGTGCCAGCAGCTTTCCAGGGGGCCCGGGCAATCAGCCCCAGCATTTT
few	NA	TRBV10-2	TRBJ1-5	CASSSENQPQHF	TGCGCCAGCAGTTCGGAAAATCAGCCCCAGCATTTT
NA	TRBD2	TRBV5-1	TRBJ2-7	CASSFPRDGRAYEQYF	TGCGCCAGCAGCTTCCCTCGGGACGGGAGGGCCTACGAGCAGTACTTC
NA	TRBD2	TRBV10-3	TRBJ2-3	CAITCAGGADTQYF	TGTGCCATCACTTGCGCGGGGGGCGCAGATACGCAGTATTTT
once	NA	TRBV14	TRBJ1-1	CASSQEAFTKAFF	TGTGCCAGCAGCCAAGAGGCCTTCACTAAAGCTTTCTTT
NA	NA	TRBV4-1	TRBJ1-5	CASSQGTLGILGNQPQHF	TGCGCCAGCAGCCAAGGGACATTAGGGATATTGGGCAATCAGCCCCAGCATTTT
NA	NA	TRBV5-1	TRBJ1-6	CASSYVGVARNSPLHF	TGCGCCAGCAGCTATGTGGGGGTGGCCAGAAATTCACCCCTCCACTTT
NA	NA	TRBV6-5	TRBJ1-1	CASSYFRGGRGTEAFF	TGTGCCAGCAGTTATTTTAGAGGAGGGAGGGGCACTGAAGCTTTCTTT
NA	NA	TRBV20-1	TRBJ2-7	CSARVQGSNEQYF	TGCAGTGCTAGAGTTCAGGGGAGCAACGAGCAGTACTTC
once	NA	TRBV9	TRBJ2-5	CASSANPQETQYF	TGTGCCAGCAGCGCAAACCCTCAAGAGACCCAGTACTTC
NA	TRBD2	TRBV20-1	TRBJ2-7	CSGGRSGGRYEQYF	TGCAGTGGGGGAAGGAGCGGGGGGAGATACGAGCAGTACTTC
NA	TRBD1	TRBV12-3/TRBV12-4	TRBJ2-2	CAGSWDRNTGELFF	TGTGCCGGCAGCTGGGACAGGAACACCGGGGAGCTGTTTTTT
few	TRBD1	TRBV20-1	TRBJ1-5	CSASPGGRNQPQHF	TGCAGTGCTAGTCCAGGGGGCAGGAATCAGCCCCAGCATTTT
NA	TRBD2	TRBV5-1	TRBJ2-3	CASSRTSGGGTDTQYF	TGCGCCAGCAGTCGGACTAGCGGGGGAGGTACAGATACGCAGTATTTT
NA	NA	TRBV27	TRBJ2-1	CASSLSSSWEEQFF	TGTGCCAGCAGTTTATCATCTAGTTGGGAGGAGCAGTTCTTC
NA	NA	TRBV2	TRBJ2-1	CASSEAPMGNEQFF	TGTGCCAGCAGTGAAGCGCCGATGGGGAATGAGCAGTTCTTC
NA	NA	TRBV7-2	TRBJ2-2	CASSLDYTGELFF	TGTGCCAGCAGTCTCGATTACACCGGGGAGCTGTTTTTT
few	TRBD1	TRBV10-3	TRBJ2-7	CAISSTGNSYEQYF	TGTGCCATCAGTTCGACAGGGAACTCCTACGAGCAGTACTTC
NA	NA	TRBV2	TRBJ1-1	CASSESGQNTEAFF	TGTGCCAGCAGTGAATCCGGCCAGAACACTGAAGCTTTCTTT
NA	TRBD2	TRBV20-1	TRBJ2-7	CSARSGDATYEQYF	TGCAGTGCTAGAAGCGGGGATGCAACCTACGAGCAGTACTTC
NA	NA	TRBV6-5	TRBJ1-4	CASSLTGVGEKLFF	TGTGCCAGCAGTCTTACCGGGGTTGGAGAAAAACTGTTTTTT
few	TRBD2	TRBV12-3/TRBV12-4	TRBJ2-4	CASSLGRGGQGIQYF	TGTGCCAGCAGTTTAGGACGGGGGGGGCAGGGCATTCAGTACTTC
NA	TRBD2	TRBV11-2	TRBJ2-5	CASSLGTSGGSLETQYF	TGTGCCAGCAGCTTAGGTACTAGCGGGGGGTCTTTGGAGACCCAGTACTTC
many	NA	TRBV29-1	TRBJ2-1	CSVSRGGNEQFF	TGCAGCGTTTCAAGGGGCGGCAATGAGCAGTTCTTC
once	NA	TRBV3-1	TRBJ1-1	CASSQNQGTEAFF	TGTGCCAGCAGCCAAAATCAGGGCACTGAAGCTTTCTTT